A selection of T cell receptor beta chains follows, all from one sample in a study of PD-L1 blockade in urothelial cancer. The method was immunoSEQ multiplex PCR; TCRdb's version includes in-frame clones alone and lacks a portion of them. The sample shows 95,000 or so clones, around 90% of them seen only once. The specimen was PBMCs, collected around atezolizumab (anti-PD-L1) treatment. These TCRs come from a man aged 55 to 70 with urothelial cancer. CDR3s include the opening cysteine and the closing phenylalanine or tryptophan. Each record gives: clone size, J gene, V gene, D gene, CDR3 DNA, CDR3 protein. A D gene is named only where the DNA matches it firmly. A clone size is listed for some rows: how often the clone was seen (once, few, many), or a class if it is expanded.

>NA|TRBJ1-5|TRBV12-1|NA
TGTGCCAGCAGCGGCTCCTCGACAGGGGGGGTTCTGTACCAGCCCCAGCATTTT
CASSGSSTGGVLYQPQHF
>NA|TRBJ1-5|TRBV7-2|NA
TGTGCCAGCAGCTTGTCGGGGTTTGGCAATCAGCCCCAGCATTTT
CASSLSGFGNQPQHF
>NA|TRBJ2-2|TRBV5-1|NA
TGCGCCAGCAGCTTGGCCGAGACAGGACGGAACACCGGGGAGCTGTTTTTT
CASSLAETGRNTGELFF
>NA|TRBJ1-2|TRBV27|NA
TGTGCCAGCACTCCAAACCGGGACATAGATGGCTACACCTTC
CASTPNRDIDGYTF
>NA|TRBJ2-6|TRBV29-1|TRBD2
TGCAGCGTCCTGGGGGGGAGAGCCAACGTCCTGACTTTC
CSVLGGRANVLTF
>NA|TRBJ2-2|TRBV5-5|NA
TGTGCCAGCAGCCGTAACGTCGTGCCAGGCGGGGAGCTGTTTTTT
CASSRNVVPGGELFF
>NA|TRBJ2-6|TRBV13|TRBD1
TGTGCCAGCAGCCGATCAACCGGGACAGGGAACGGGGCCAACGTCCTGACTTTC
CASSRSTGTGNGANVLTF
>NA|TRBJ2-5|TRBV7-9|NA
TGTGCCAGCAGCTTAGAGGGAGGGGGCCAAGAGACCCAGTACTTC
CASSLEGGGQETQYF
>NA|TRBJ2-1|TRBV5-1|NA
TGCGCCAGCAGTCCAGGGGCCTCCAATGAGCAGTTCTTC
CASSPGASNEQFF
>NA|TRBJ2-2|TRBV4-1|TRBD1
TGCGCCAGCAGCCAAGATTATGGGGGGACAGGGCGGGGCGGGGAGCTGTTTTTT
CASSQDYGGTGRGGELFF
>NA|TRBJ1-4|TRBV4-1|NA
TGCGCCAGCAGCCAGTCCATGGCCGGAGTGTTTTTT
CASSQSMAGVFF
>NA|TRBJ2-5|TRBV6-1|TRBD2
TGTGCCAGCGGGCTAGCGGGAGGGAGCATAGAGACCCAGTACTTC
CASGLAGGSIETQYF
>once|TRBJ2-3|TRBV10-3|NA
TGTGCCATCAGTGAGTCGGTGCAGGCAGATACGCAGTATTTT
CAISESVQADTQYF
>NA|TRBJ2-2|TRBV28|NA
TGTGCCAGCAGTTTCGGGGGAATGGGAAACACCGGGGAGCTGTTTTTT
CASSFGGMGNTGELFF
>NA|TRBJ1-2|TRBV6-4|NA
TGTGCCAGCAGTGACGACAGCAACTATGGCTACACCTTC
CASSDDSNYGYTF
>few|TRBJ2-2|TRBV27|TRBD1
TGTGCCAGCAGTTTCCGGACAGGGGGCGACGGGGAGCTGTTTTTT
CASSFRTGGDGELFF
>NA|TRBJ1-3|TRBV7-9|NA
TGTGCCAGCAGCTCGGGACATTTATCTGGAAACACCATATATTTT
CASSSGHLSGNTIYF
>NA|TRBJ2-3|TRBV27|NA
TGTGCCAGCAGTTTATCCGGGGGGCTTTTGTCAGATACGCAGTATTTT
CASSLSGGLLSDTQYF
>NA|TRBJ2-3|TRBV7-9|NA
TGTGCCAGCAGCTTAGATCAGGCGGGGTCTGCAGATACGCAGTATTTT
CASSLDQAGSADTQYF
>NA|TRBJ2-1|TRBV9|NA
TGTGCCAGCAGCCCTAGGACAGCTTACAATGAGCAGTTCTTC
CASSPRTAYNEQFF
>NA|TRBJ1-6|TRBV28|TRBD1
TGTGCCAGCATCCAGGGGGTTAATTCACCCCTCCACTTT
CASIQGVNSPLHF
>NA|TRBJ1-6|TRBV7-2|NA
TGTGCCAGCAGCTTAGCGCCTCACTTTAATTCCCGCCACTTT
CASSLAPHFNSRHF
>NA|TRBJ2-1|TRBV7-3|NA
TGTGCCAGCAGCCGGGTTGGATCCAACGCCGGAGAGCAGTTCTTC
CASSRVGSNAGEQFF
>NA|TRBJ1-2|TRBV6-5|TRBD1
TGTGCCAGCAGTCGCCCACAGGGGGCAAATGGCTACACCTTC
CASSRPQGANGYTF
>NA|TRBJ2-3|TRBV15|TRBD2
TGTGCCACCAGCTGGCGGGGGGTTTTTCAAGATACGCAGTATTTT
CATSWRGVFQDTQYF
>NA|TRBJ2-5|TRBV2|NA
TGTGCCGACTCAGCCTCCGTTCAAGAGACCCAGTACTTC
CADSASVQETQYF
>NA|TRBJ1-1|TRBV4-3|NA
TGCGCCAGCAGCCAAGGGACAGTAGAAATACCTGAAGCTTTCTTT
CASSQGTVEIPEAFF
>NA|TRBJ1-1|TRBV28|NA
TGTGCCAGCAGCACAGCCTACGGAACTGAAGCTTTCTTT
CASSTAYGTEAFF
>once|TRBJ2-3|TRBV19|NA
TGTGCCAGTAGTATAGTTAGGGGAAGCAGGGTGGGAACAGATACGCAGTATTTT
CASSIVRGSRVGTDTQYF
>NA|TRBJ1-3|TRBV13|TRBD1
TGTGCCAGCAGCTTGGGGGGGACAGGAGTTGGAAACACCATATATTTT
CASSLGGTGVGNTIYF
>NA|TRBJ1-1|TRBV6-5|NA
TGTGCCAGCAGTTTTGACACCTCTCAGGCAGCTGAAGCTTTCTTT
CASSFDTSQAAEAFF
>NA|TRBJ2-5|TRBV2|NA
TGTGCCAGCAGTGAAGGACAGCAAGAGACCCAGTACTTC
CASSEGQQETQYF
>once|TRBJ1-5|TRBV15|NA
TGTGCCACCAGCGAGAGATATAGCAATCAGCCCCAGCATTTT
CATSERYSNQPQHF
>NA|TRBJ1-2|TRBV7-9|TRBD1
TGTGCCAGCAGCTTAAGGTCAACAGGGGACAGGTCACCCTATGGCTACACCTTC
CASSLRSTGDRSPYGYTF
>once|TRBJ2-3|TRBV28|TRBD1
TGTGCCAGCAGTTCTGCCGGGACAGGGGCGACAGATACGCAGTATTTT
CASSSAGTGATDTQYF
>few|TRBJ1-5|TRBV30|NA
TGTGCCTGGAGTGAGAGGGCCCAAAGGCCCCAGCATTTT
CAWSERAQRPQHF
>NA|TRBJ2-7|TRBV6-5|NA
TGTGCCAGCAGCCGAGGGGGATCGAGCGAGCAGTACTTC
CASSRGGSSEQYF
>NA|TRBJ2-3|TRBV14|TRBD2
TGTGCCAGCAGCCAAATGGGACTAGTAATCCAGTATTTT
CASSQMGLVIQYF
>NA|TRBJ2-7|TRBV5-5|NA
TGTGCCAGCAGCTTGGGGGCCGTGAGCTCCTACGAGCAGTACTTC
CASSLGAVSSYEQYF
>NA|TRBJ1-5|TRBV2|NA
TGTGCCAGCGAGGGCAAGGGGGTTGGTAATCAGCCCCAGCATTTT
CASEGKGVGNQPQHF
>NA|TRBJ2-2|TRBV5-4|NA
TGTGCCAGCAGCTCTTTAGACAGTTACACCGGGGAGCTGTTTTTT
CASSSLDSYTGELFF
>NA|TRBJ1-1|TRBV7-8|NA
TGTGCCAGCAGCTTCCAGGGTGAAGCTTTCTTT
CASSFQGEAFF
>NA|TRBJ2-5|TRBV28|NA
TGTGCCACCCGAGGGGACATGGAGACCCAGTACTTC
CATRGDMETQYF
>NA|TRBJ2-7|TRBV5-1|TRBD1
TGCGCCAGCAGCCGTGGACAGGGGTCCTCCTACGAGCAGTACTTC
CASSRGQGSSYEQYF
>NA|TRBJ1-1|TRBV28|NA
TGTGCCAGCATCGCGGGGGGAACTGAAGCTTTCTTT
CASIAGGTEAFF
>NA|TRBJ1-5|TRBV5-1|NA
TGCGCCAGCAGCTTGGGGGGGGGCAATCAGCCCCAGCATTTT
CASSLGGGNQPQHF